This is a list of T cell receptor beta chains from one sample in a study of Graves' ophthalmopathy and Graves' hyperthyroidism. A single record per CDR3 protein comes from TCRdb applying MiXCR to the multiplex PCR reads. The sample lists under 800,000 distinct CDR3 sequences, over 20% occurring once. Sequenced input: peripheral blood. These receptors all stem from a woman in her late teens or twenties with stable Graves' hyperthyroidism. Some clones in this sample may be carry-over from other donors' samples. Each CDR3 is given with its conserved first and last residue. A D gene is named only where the DNA matches it firmly. The size of a clone is reported for some rows only, either as once, few or many, or as a class for expanded clones.

v_call	d_call	j_call	clone_size	cdr3_nt	cdr3_aa
TRBV5-1	TRBD1	TRBJ1-2	-	TGCACCAGCAGCCCCAGGACAGGGGATGGCTACACCTTC	CTSSPRTGDGYTF
TRBV11-3	TRBD2	TRBJ2-5	-	TGTGCCAGCAGCTTAGTTCCAGCGGGGGGTCAAGAGACCCAGTACTTC	CASSLVPAGGQETQYF
TRBV12-3/TRBV12-4	-	TRBJ2-2	-	TGTGCCAGCAGTTCACTCCCGAACACCGGGGAGCTGTTTTTT	CASSSLPNTGELFF
TRBV7-6	TRBD1	TRBJ2-7	many	TGTGCCAGCAGCCCCCCCGGGACAGGGGGATACGAGCAGTACTTC	CASSPPGTGGYEQYF
TRBV6-5	TRBD1	TRBJ2-5	-	TGTGCCAGCAGTTACTCGAAAGGGACAGGGGGCCAGACCCAGTACTTC	CASSYSKGTGGQTQYF
TRBV6-1	-	TRBJ2-5	many	TGTGCCAGCAGTGAAAACAGGGCGGGAAAGACCCAGTACTTC	CASSENRAGKTQYF
TRBV6-1	TRBD1	TRBJ2-7	-	TGTGCCAGCAGTGAAGAGTCCGGGACAGGTTCCTACGAGCAGTACTTC	CASSEESGTGSYEQYF
TRBV30	-	TRBJ2-6	-	TGTGCCTGGAGACGGGGGCTGGGTCGTGGGGCGTCCTCTGGGGCCAACGTCCTGACTTTC	CAWRRGLGRGASSGANVLTF
TRBV10-3	-	TRBJ1-1	many	TGTGCCATCACAGAGACACTAAACACTGAAGCTTTCTTT	CAITETLNTEAFF
TRBV5-1	-	TRBJ1-3	-	TGCGCCAGCAGCTTTGAGAGCAGGGAAAACACCATATATTTT	CASSFESRENTIYF
TRBV5-1	-	TRBJ1-1	-	TGCGCCAGCAGCTTGGGGGAGAGGGTGGTGACTGAAGCTTTCTTT	CASSLGERVVTEAFF
TRBV7-8	-	TRBJ1-2	many	TGTGCCAGCAGCTTGCGGGACTTCAACAACTATGGCTACACCTTC	CASSLRDFNNYGYTF
TRBV6-5	-	TRBJ1-2	many	TGTGCCAGCAGTTACTCCCACAGGGTGGGTGGCTACACCTTC	CASSYSHRVGGYTF
TRBV12-3/TRBV12-4	TRBD1	TRBJ1-5	few	TGTGCCAGCAGTTTAGGGGACAGGGGGCTCAATCAGCCCCAGCATTTT	CASSLGDRGLNQPQHF
TRBV5-1	-	TRBJ2-2	many	TGCGCCAGCCGTGCTCTGGTCCGGACGACCGGGGAGCTGTTTTTT	CASRALVRTTGELFF
TRBV6-1	-	TRBJ1-1	-	TGTGCCAGCAGCCGTGAGTTGGTGAACACTGAAGCTTTCTTT	CASSRELVNTEAFF
TRBV27	-	TRBJ2-7	few	TGTGCCAGCAGTTTAGGTGACAGTATCAACGAGCAGTACTTC	CASSLGDSINEQYF
TRBV29-1	-	TRBJ2-7	many	TGCAGCGCCGGACATGGCAGGGGTGGGGAGCAGTACTTC	CSAGHGRGGEQYF
TRBV14	TRBD1	TRBJ1-1	few	TGTGCCAGCAGCCAAGATTGGAGACAGGGGGCGAACACTGAAGCTTTCTTT	CASSQDWRQGANTEAFF
TRBV12-3/TRBV12-4	-	TRBJ2-2	many	TGTGCCAGCAGCCGCCCGGCGCCAGGGGAGCTGTTTTTT	CASSRPAPGELFF
TRBV19	-	TRBJ1-1	-	TGTGCCAGTAGTATTGAGAGGATGGGCACTGAAGCTTTCTTT	CASSIERMGTEAFF
TRBV7-3	-	TRBJ1-6	many	TGTGCCAGCAGTTGGGTTTATAATTCACCCCTCCACTTT	CASSWVYNSPLHF
TRBV28	TRBD1	TRBJ1-2	-	TGTGCCAGCAGTTCCACCCCATGGACAGGATACTATGGCTACACCTTC	CASSSTPWTGYYGYTF
TRBV6-1	-	TRBJ1-2	-	TGTGCCAGCAGGGACAGTCTCCTCAACTATGGCTACACCTTC	CASRDSLLNYGYTF
TRBV11-2	TRBD2	TRBJ2-5	many	TGTGCCAGCAACCTAGCGGGGGGGGAGACCCAGTACTTC	CASNLAGGETQYF
TRBV27	-	TRBJ1-5	many	TGTGCCAGCAGTCACTTAAATCAGCCCCAGCATTTT	CASSHLNQPQHF
TRBV5-1	TRBD2	TRBJ2-5	-	TGCGCCAGCAGCTTGGAGGCTAGCGGTCGGGAGACCCAGTACTTC	CASSLEASGRETQYF
TRBV28	-	TRBJ1-5	many	TGTGCCAGCACGGCCATCAATAGCAATCAGCCCCAGCATTTT	CASTAINSNQPQHF
TRBV20-1	-	TRBJ2-2	many	TGCAGTGCCCTGGCCGGGAACACCGGGGAGCTGTTTTTT	CSALAGNTGELFF
TRBV20-1	-	TRBJ2-2	many	TGCAGTGCTAGCGGGCTAGCTCCGATCGGGGAGCTGTTTTTT	CSASGLAPIGELFF
TRBV7-2	-	TRBJ2-4	many	TGTGCCAGCATCCTTCTCCTGGGGGGGGCGACCAACATTCAGTACTTC	CASILLLGGATNIQYF
TRBV11-2	-	TRBJ2-5	many	TGTGCCAGCAGTTTTCCGGAGACCCAGTACTTC	CASSFPETQYF
TRBV7-3	TRBD1	TRBJ1-2	-	TGTGCCAGCAGCCCTGGGGACAGGGCTGGCTACACCTTC	CASSPGDRAGYTF
TRBV6-2/TRBV6-3	TRBD1	TRBJ1-5	many	TGTGCCAGCACTCACGACAGGGAAGGGAATCTTCAGCCCCAGCATTTT	CASTHDREGNLQPQHF
TRBV29-1	TRBD1	TRBJ1-5	many	TGCAGCGTTGCGACAGGGAGCAATCAGCCCCAGCATTTT	CSVATGSNQPQHF
TRBV5-1	TRBD2	TRBJ2-6	many	TGCGCCAGCACGTTCCTAGCGGGGGACAGTTCATCTGGCGCCAACGTCCTGACTTTC	CASTFLAGDSSSGANVLTF
TRBV11-2	-	TRBJ1-1	many	TGTGCCAGCAGCTCTCGGGTAAACACTGAAGCTTTCTTT	CASSSRVNTEAFF